A single sample is the source of the 29 T cell receptor beta chains below, sequenced in a study of glioma-infiltrating T cells after dendritic cell vaccination. The repertoire was sequenced with immunoSEQ multiplex PCR; TCRdb's copy has only in-frame clones and lacks some. The sample has roughly 60,000 clones; roughly 84% are singletons. Noted time point: after dendritic cell vaccination, including at tumor progression/relapse. The sample was blood, taken after dendritic cell vaccination. All receptors derive from a human donor with glioblastoma.

The J gene is TRBJ1-2, the V gene TRBV6-5, with 8 bases lining up with TRBD1. Germline V CDR1 and CDR2: MNHEY, SVGAGI. The CDR3 has 15 amino acids. J was trimmed by 5 bases and V by 2 bases; bases with no gene match: 7. CDR3 nucleotides: TGTGCCAGCAGTTACGTACGAAGGACAGGGTATGGCTACACCTTC. It specifies CASSYVRRTGYGYTF.

The table lists this clone with a few counts. This chain uses TRBV19 with TRBJ2-2, with D perhaps TRBD2 (6 bases). Germline CDR1 is LNHDA and CDR2 is SQIVND (reference sequence). The CDR3 is made up of 15 amino acids. Trimming cost V 3 bases and J 5 bases, with 13 bases left between them. The CDR3 DNA reads TGTGCCAGTAGTATTGGTGGAGGGATTACCGGGGAGCTGTTTTTT. This sequence encodes CASSIGGGITGELFF.

The V and J genes are TRBV7-9 and TRBJ1-1, with D perhaps matching TRBD1 (6 bases). The V end was cut by 5 bases, the J end by 1 base, with 11 bases between. The length of the CDR3 is 14 residues. The V gene's germline CDR1 is SEHNR and CDR2 FQNEAQ (reference sequence). CDR3 in amino acids: CASSAQGPNTEAFF. The CDR3 DNA follows: TGTGCCAGCAGCGCACAGGGACCGAACACTGAAGCTTTCTTT.

This sequence joins TRBV9 and TRBJ2-1, with TRBD2 identical over 7 bases. CDR3 length equals 15 residues. The junction had 11 bases not matched to a gene; V was cut back by 0 bases and J by 11 bases. From germline, CDR1 is SGDLS and CDR2 YYNGEE. The CDR3 nucleotides are TGTGCCAGCAGCGTAGTAGGAGCGGGAACACCGCAGCAGTTCTTC. This encodes CASSVVGAGTPQQFF.

The chain joins TRBV4-2 to TRBJ1-2; D is possibly TRBD1 (5 bases). The CDR3 is 15 amino acids. The V gene lost 0 bases and the J gene lost 7 bases, with 15 bases spanning the gap. Germline loops: CDR1 LGHNA, CDR2 YNFKEQ. As DNA, the CDR3 is TGTGCCAGCAGCCAAGAAGACAGCTCACCTTTTGGCTACACCTTC. Amino acids: CASSQEDSSPFGYTF.

V is TRBV5-6 and J is TRBJ2-7, with D maybe TRBD1 (5 bases). The length of the CDR3 is 13 residues. The V gene's germline CDR1 is SGHDT and CDR2 YYEEEE. Trimming removed 0 bases at V and 6 bases at J, with 10 bases between. CDR3 DNA sequence: TGTGCCAGCAGCTTGGGCAGGGCCCTCGAGCAGTACTTC. Translated: CASSLGRALEQYF.

As concerns this clone: One end of the junction is discordant with germline, which a read error may explain. This chain joins TRBV7-3 and TRBJ2-1; possible D gene TRBD1, 5 bases. Per germline, CDR1 SGHTA and CDR2 FQGTGA. This CDR3 comprises 12 residues. For the CDR3, the DNA is TGTGCCAGCAGCCCAGGGCCAGGTCCGGCGGTCTTC. Its protein is CASSPGPGPAVF. Together with reference TRBV7-3 and TRBJ2-1, the CDR3 gives the full variable domain: GAGVSQTPSNKVTEKGKYVELRCDPISGHTALYWYRQSLGQGPEFLIYFQGTGAADDSGLPNDRFFAVRPEGSVSTLKIQRTERGDSAVYLCASSPGPGPAVFGPGTRLTVL.

The genes are TRBV25-1 and TRBJ2-7, with TRBD1 as a possible D gene (5 bases). Germline assignment: CDR1 MGHDK and CDR2 SYGVNS. V gave up 3 bases and J gave up 0 bases, with 6 bases separating them. CDR3 length: 13 amino acids. CDR3 nucleotides: TGTGCCAGCAGTGAGCAGGGCTCCTACGAGCAGTACTTC. Translated: CASSEQGSYEQYF.

The chain recombines TRBV15 with TRBJ2-7, with D uncertain. Germline-derived CDR1 and CDR2 are LNHNV and YYDKDF (reference sequence). The CDR3 spans 14 residues. Trimming took off 0 bases at V and 2 bases at J, with 8 bases between the two ends. The CDR3 DNA follows: TGTGCCACCAGCAGAGATTTGTATCCCTACGAGCAGTACTTC. It is translated as CATSRDLYPYEQYF. Supplemented by reference TRBV15 and TRBJ2-7, the full variable domain reads DAMVIQNPRYQVTQFGKPVTLSCSQTLNHNVMYWYQQKSSQAPKLLFHYYDKDFNNEADTPDNFQSRRPNTSFCFLDIRSPGLGDTAMYLCATSRDLYPYEQYFGPGTRLTVT.

The rearrangement links TRBV6-6 to TRBJ1-1; D possibly corresponds to TRBD1 (5 bases). This CDR3 contains 11 residues. Germline V CDR1 and CDR2: MNHNY, SVGAGI (reference sequence). Trimming took 5 bases from V and 10 from J, leaving 11 bases between them. CDR3 loop: CASSHHGGAFF. The CDR3 bases are TGTGCCAGCAGTCACCACGGGGGAGCTTTCTTT.

The chain is built from TRBV15 and TRBJ2-3; the D gene is possibly TRBD2 (6 bases). The CDR3 spans 16 residues. Trimming took 1 base from V and 3 from J, leaving 14 bases between them. Germline lookup yields CDR1 LNHNV and CDR2 YYDKDF (reference sequence). The chain's CDR3 is CATSRGNSGGTDTQYF. The CDR3 DNA reads as TGTGCCACCAGCAGAGGAAATAGCGGAGGAACAGATACGCAGTATTTT.

The rearrangement links TRBV29-1 to TRBJ2-1; tentative D call: TRBD2 (5 bases). Germline V gene data show CDR1 as SQVTM and CDR2 as ANQGSEA. The CDR3 extends over 14 amino acids. V gave up 5 bases and J gave up 2 bases, with 13 bases separating them. CDR3 nucleotide sequence: TGCAGCGTTCCCGAGGGTCCACCCTACAATGAGCAGTTCTTC. This encodes CSVPEGPPYNEQFF.

The chain couples TRBV4-3 to TRBJ2-5; 8 nucleotides match TRBD1. The CDR3 length is 16 residues. Germline loops: CDR1 LGHNA, CDR2 YSLEER. The trim removed 4 bases at V and 2 bases at J, leaving 9 bases unmatched. The CDR3 spells CASSRFLQGEQETQYF. Here the CDR3 DNA reads TGCGCCAGCAGCCGATTTTTACAGGGGGAACAAGAGACCCAGTACTTC.

The chain carries TRBV6-5 and TRBJ2-7; D is uncertain. Looked up from germline, CDR1 is MNHEY and CDR2 is SVGAGI. The CDR3 runs 13 residues. The germline V and J ends were trimmed by 4 bases and 0 bases, with 7 bases remaining between them. The CDR3 reads CASSSAASYEQYF. The CDR3 DNA is TGTGCCAGCAGTTCCGCGGCCTCCTACGAGCAGTACTTC.

The chain has TRBV6-4 and TRBJ1-2; TRBD1 matches at 7 bases. The CDR3 loop spans 13 amino acids. Germline CDR1 reads MRHNA; CDR2 reads SNTAGT. Losses at the gene ends were 6 bases for V and 6 bases for J; bases not matched to a gene: 7. CDR3 loop: CASRRSGQHGYTF. The CDR3 region has the DNA TGTGCCAGCAGGAGGTCGGGACAGCATGGCTACACCTTC.

The chain recombines TRBV7-6 with TRBJ2-3; D may be TRBD2 (5 bases). This CDR3 has 16 residues. Per germline, CDR1 SGHVS and CDR2 FNYEAQ. V dropped 5 bases and J dropped 1 base, with 16 bases sitting between them. This CDR3 reads CASSLMGVGGTDTQYF. CDR3 sequence (DNA): TGTGCCAGCAGCCTTATGGGAGTCGGGGGCACAGATACGCAGTATTTT.

The CDR3 DNA is TGCGCCAGCAGCCAAGGAGCGAGCTCCGGGGAGCTGTTTTTT. Translating it yields CASSQGASSGELFF. The chain employs TRBV4-3 and TRBJ2-2; D is uncertain. V was shortened by 1 base and J by 6 bases, with 9 bases between the two germline ends. The CDR3 sequence is 14 residues long. Germline lookup yields CDR1 LGHNA and CDR2 YSLEER.

The V call is TRBV4-3, the J call TRBJ2-7; 7 bases map to TRBD1. J lost 4 bases, V lost 4 bases, and 13 bases had no gene match. Germline CDR1 and CDR2: LGHNA and YSLEER. The CDR3 spans 16 residues. The CDR3 protein is CASSPGQEHPFYEQYF. CDR3 sequence (DNA): TGCGCCAGCAGCCCCGGACAGGAACATCCCTTTTACGAGCAGTACTTC.

V gene TRBV11-3 combines with J gene TRBJ1-1, with 8 positions matching TRBD1. The CDR3 has 14 amino acids. The junction had 7 bases not matched to a gene; V was cut back by 4 bases and J by 6 bases. Germline lookup yields CDR1 SGHNT and CDR2 YENEEA. In DNA form, the CDR3 reads TGTGCCAGCAGCTCGGGACAGGCGGGATCTGAAGCTTTCTTT. As protein: CASSSGQAGSEAFF.

The V call is TRBV7-2, the J call TRBJ1-1; D call uncertain. CDR3 size: 12 residues. Germline CDR1 and CDR2: SGHTA and FQGNSA. Trimming pared 1 base from V and 6 bases from J, leaving 6 bases between. The DNA of the CDR3 is TGTGCCAGCAGCTTAGTTCCGGCTGAAGCTTTCTTT. Protein sequence: CASSLVPAEAFF. The full variable domain, its missing parts supplied by reference TRBV7-2 and TRBJ1-1, is GAGVSQSPSNKVTEKGKDVELRCDPISGHTALYWYRQSLGQGLEFLIYFQGNSAPDKSGLPSDRFSAERTGGSVSTLTIQRTQQEDSAVYLCASSLVPAEAFFGQGTRLTVV.

This clone was detected only once. The chain links TRBV5-4 to TRBJ1-1; D is uncertain. Trimming removed 3 bases at V and 6 bases at J, with 12 bases between. Germline values: CDR1 SGHNT, CDR2 YYREEE (reference sequence). The length of the CDR3 is 13 residues. CDR3 sequence reads: CASSSLMRSEAFF. As DNA, the CDR3 is TGTGCCAGCAGCTCGCTTATGAGGTCTGAAGCTTTCTTT.

This clone has a single count. The genes are TRBV10-3 and TRBJ1-2, with 9 nucleotides matching TRBD1. The CDR3 is 13 residues long. V lost 8 bases to trimming and J lost 4 bases; unmatched junction nucleotides: 5. Germline CDR1 reads ENHRY; CDR2 reads SYGVKD. The CDR3 reads CAIGTGGVYGYTF. DNA of the CDR3: TGTGCCATCGGTACAGGGGGCGTCTATGGCTACACCTTC.

The chain has TRBV18 and TRBJ2-5; maybe TRBD1 (6 bases). The CDR3 runs 13 residues. Trimming stripped 6 bases from V and 4 bases from J, with 12 bases between. CDR1 KGHSH and CDR2 LQKENI come from the germline V gene. The CDR3 DNA is TGTGCCAGCTCGAGGGGACACGGAGAGACCCAGTACTTC. As protein: CASSRGHGETQYF.

The chain has TRBV27 and TRBJ2-7, with a tentative D call TRBD1 (6 bases). The CDR3 length is 16 residues. Per the germline V gene, CDR1 is MNHEY and CDR2 is SMNVEV (reference sequence). V lost 1 base and J 0 bases, leaving 13 bases between the germline ends. As DNA, the CDR3 is TGTGCCAGCAGTTTATTGGGGATGGACAGCTCCTACGAGCAGTACTTC. Residues: CASSLLGMDSSYEQYF.

The gene calls are TRBV2 and TRBJ1-5, with D uncertain. V shed 8 bases and J shed 4 bases, with 12 bases lying between them. The germline CDR1 and CDR2 sequences are SNHLY and FYNNEI. The length of the CDR3 is 13 residues. CDR3 sequence reads: CASCQVENQPQHF. The CDR3 nucleotides read TGTGCCAGCTGTCAGGTTGAAAATCAGCCCCAGCATTTT.

The CDR3 is CAWTTPWGPYNEQFF. DNA for the CDR3: TGTGCCTGGACCACCCCCTGGGGGCCCTACAATGAGCAGTTCTTC. The chain is built from TRBV30 and TRBJ2-1; D possibly corresponds to TRBD1 (6 bases). This CDR3 contains 15 residues. Germline V gene lookup returns CDR1 GTSNPN and CDR2 SVGIG (reference sequence). V was pared by 4 bases and J by 2 bases, with 15 bases between.

V is TRBV4-3 and J is TRBJ2-7, with 11 bases that match TRBD2. The V gene's germline CDR1 is LGHNA and CDR2 YSLEER. The CDR3 extends over 17 amino acids. Trimming cost V 0 bases and J 0 bases; bases outside gene matches: 4. The CDR3 region is CASSQELAGVVSYEQYF. The CDR3, as DNA: TGCGCCAGCAGCCAAGAACTAGCGGGGGTAGTCTCCTACGAGCAGTACTTC.

The rearrangement uses TRBV25-1 and TRBJ2-7; 8 nucleotides line up with TRBD1. V lost 3 bases, J lost 1 base, and 2 bases stayed unmatched. Germline CDR1 MGHDK, CDR2 SYGVNS. CDR3 size: 14 residues. This CDR3 is CASSEWTGSYEQYF. In nucleotides, the CDR3 is TGTGCCAGCAGTGAGTGGACAGGGTCCTACGAGCAGTACTTC.

V gene TRBV9 combines with J gene TRBJ2-7, with 8 bases matching TRBD2. V lost 4 bases and J lost 1; bases outside the gene matches: 13. This CDR3 is 17 amino acids long. Germline CDR1 and CDR2: SGDLS and YYNGEE. CDR3 nucleotide sequence: TGTGCCAGCAGCCCAGACCCCCGACTAGCGTTTTCCTACGAGCAGTACTTC. Its translation: CASSPDPRLAFSYEQYF.